The rows below give T cell receptor beta chains drawn from one sample of a study of yellow fever vaccine responses in identical twins. TCRdb used MiXCR to reprocess the RT-PCR reads, holding one entry per CDR3 protein. The table lists thousands of distinct CDR3 sequences, 82% of them singletons. The sequencing used T cells from blood (PBMCs), unsorted or a sorted subset (not recorded which), collected before or after yellow fever vaccination (not recorded which). Source of these receptors: a woman between 18 and 29 years old who received the yellow fever vaccine. Each CDR3 is given with its conserved first and last residue. A D gene is named only where the DNA matches it firmly. The size entry is marked missing in some rows and otherwise reads once, few, many or a size class.

TRBJ1-1 TRBD1 - TRBV10-1 CASSEYQGATEAFF TGCGCCAGCAGTGAGTACCAGGGGGCAACTGAAGCTTTCTTT
TRBJ2-3 - - TRBV5-5 CASSPRWGTTDTQYF TGTGCCAGCAGCCCCCGTTGGGGGACCACAGATACGCAGTATTTT
TRBJ2-7 - - TRBV29-1 CSVEVGAYEQYF TGCAGCGTTGAAGTCGGGGCCTACGAGCAGTACTTC
TRBJ2-3 - - TRBV2 CASSEAVSTDTQYF TGTGCCAGCAGTGAAGCAGTAAGCACAGATACGCAGTATTTT
TRBJ2-5 - - TRBV7-6 CASSLGADPSPQYF TGTGCCAGCAGCTTAGGGGCAGACCCCAGTCCCCAGTACTTC
TRBJ2-1 TRBD1 - TRBV29-1 CSKTGTYNEQFF TGCAGCAAGACAGGGACCTACAATGAGCAGTTCTTC
TRBJ2-3 TRBD2 - TRBV4-2 CASSQLAGGPDTQYF TGTGCCAGCAGCCAACTAGCGGGAGGGCCAGATACGCAGTATTTT
TRBJ2-1 TRBD2 - TRBV6-1 CASSELAGSYNEQFF TGTGCCAGCAGTGAACTAGCGGGCTCCTACAATGAGCAGTTCTTC
TRBJ2-3 - - TRBV4-1 CASSHSEGIDTQYF TGCGCCAGCAGCCATTCGGAGGGGATCGATACGCAGTATTTT
TRBJ1-2 - - TRBV20-1 CSATPPATPNYGYTF TGCAGTGCTACCCCCCCCGCGACGCCTAACTATGGCTACACCTTC
TRBJ2-1 TRBD2 - TRBV7-6 CASSPGLAFYNEQFF TGTGCCAGCAGCCCGGGACTAGCGTTTTACAATGAGCAGTTCTTC
TRBJ1-2 TRBD1 - TRBV2 CASRDTGTAGYGFTF TGTGCCAGCAGAGATACCGGGACAGCGGGCTATGGCTTCACCTTC
TRBJ2-5 - - TRBV18 CASSLKETQYF TGTGCCAGCTCACTCAAAGAGACCCAGTACTTC
TRBJ2-1 TRBD2 - TRBV11-3 CASSLAGGTYNEQFF TGTGCCAGCAGCCTAGCGGGAGGAACCTACAATGAGCAGTTCTTC
TRBJ2-7 - - TRBV11-1 CASSLERTGSYEQYF TGTGCCAGCAGCTTAGAACGGACTGGATCCTACGAGCAGTACTTC
TRBJ2-2 - - TRBV28 CASSQIFGTLNTGELFF TGTGCCAGCAGCCAGATATTCGGGACACTAAACACCGGGGAGCTGTTTTTT
TRBJ2-6 - - TRBV28 CASSLSYSGANVLTF TGTGCCAGCAGTTTATCCTATTCTGGGGCCAACGTCCTGACTTTC
TRBJ2-1 TRBD1 - TRBV7-8 CASSLGTGFHNEQFF TGTGCCAGCAGCTTAGGGACAGGATTTCACAATGAGCAGTTCTTC
TRBJ2-5 TRBD1 - TRBV6-1 CASSKDRVQETQYF TGTGCCAGCAGTAAAGACAGGGTACAAGAGACCCAGTACTTC
TRBJ2-5 TRBD1 - TRBV11-1 CASSFPRGQETQYF TGTGCCAGCAGCTTCCCCAGGGGGCAAGAGACCCAGTACTTC
TRBJ1-5 TRBD1 few TRBV5-6 CASSYRQGYSNQPQHF TGTGCCAGCAGCTACCGACAGGGATATAGCAATCAGCCCCAGCATTTT
TRBJ2-1 - - TRBV13 CASRRVANEQFF TGTGCCAGCCGGAGGGTAGCAAACGAGCAGTTCTTC
TRBJ1-1 - - TRBV10-1 CASRDSGISEAFF TGCGCCAGCAGGGACTCGGGTATCAGTGAAGCTTTCTTT
TRBJ2-1 - - TRBV13 CASSLGGGNEQFF TGTGCCAGCAGCTTAGGCGGGGGAAATGAGCAGTTCTTC
TRBJ2-1 - few TRBV7-9 CASSLVLSSYNEQFF TGTGCCAGCAGCTTAGTCCTAAGCTCCTACAATGAGCAGTTCTTC
TRBJ1-2 TRBD1 - TRBV15 CATTTGTGGRYGYTF TGTGCCACCACTACCGGGACAGGGGGTCGCTATGGCTACACCTTC
TRBJ2-7 TRBD2 - TRBV4-3 CASSQYLAGYEQYF TGCGCCAGCAGCCAATACCTAGCGGGTTACGAGCAGTACTTC
TRBJ1-4 - - TRBV28 CASSPPFNEF TGTGCCAGCAGTCCTCCCTTCAACGAATTT
TRBJ2-3 - - TRBV4-1 CASSQVVLRSSSTDTQYF TGCGCCAGCAGCCAAGTCGTGTTGCGGTCAAGCAGCACAGATACGCAGTATTTT
TRBJ2-7 - - TRBV13 CASSLGSYEQYF TGTGCCAGCAGCTTAGGTTCCTACGAGCAGTACTTC
TRBJ1-2 - - TRBV2 CASRGSNYGYTF TGTGCCAGCAGGGGATCCAACTATGGCTACACCTTC
TRBJ1-1 TRBD1 - TRBV11-3 CASSTDRAESEAFF TGTGCCAGCAGCACGGACAGGGCCGAGAGTGAAGCTTTCTTT